This T cell receptor beta chain was sequenced for a study of blood T cell repertoires in COVID-19. Turning to the study itself: Both acute and convalescent COVID-19 samples were obtained from the United States, Italy and Spain.

In terms of age and location, participants ranged from roughly 18 to 90 years and lived in under 30 US areas. Before being deemed recovered, Cohort 3 donors had two negative PCRs, clearance, or symptom resolution. Trimming took 0 bases from V and 4 from J, leaving 19 bases between them. CDR3 length: 18 residues. Germline V CDR1 and CDR2: GTSNPN, SVGIG (reference sequence). The table came from immunoSEQ multiplex PCR; TCRdb's copy has only in-frame clones and leaves some out. The sample lists a few hundred thousand clones; around 81% were seen once. V gene TRBV30 combines with J gene TRBJ1-6; a weak D match, TRBD1 (6 bases). Specimen: PBMCs or T cells enriched from blood (not recorded which). The source of this sequence is a man aged 50-59 years who had recovered from COVID-19. The CDR3 sequence: CAWSVILALRGYNSPLHF. CDR3 in DNA: TGTGCCTGGAGTGTAATATTGGCGCTAAGGGGGTATAATTCACCCCTCCACTTT.